This is a list of T cell receptor beta chains from one sample in a study of CD8+ T cells in alopecia areata. Produced via immunoSEQ multiplex PCR; TCRdb's table is partial and in-frame only. The sample lists about 200,000 clones, approximately 60% occurring once. The sample in question was CD4+ T cells sorted from blood, obtained at week 4, from a patient treated with tofacitinib. These TCRs come from a human donor with alopecia areata. Both conserved end residues are part of each CDR3. D genes are given only for firm matches. Some rows have no size entry. The others give once, few or many, or a class for an expanded clone.

abundance: .; d_gene: .; j_gene: TRBJ2-7; v_gene: TRBV7-8; CDR3nt: TGTGCCAGCAGCTTAGCGCTTCACGGGGGTAGCGAGCAGTACTTC; CDR3aa: CASSLALHGGSEQYF
abundance: .; d_gene: .; j_gene: TRBJ2-7; v_gene: TRBV23-1; CDR3nt: TGCGCCAGCAGTCAATCGGGCACGTCCCCCGGCTACGAGCAGTACTTC; CDR3aa: CASSQSGTSPGYEQYF
abundance: .; d_gene: .; j_gene: TRBJ2-1; v_gene: TRBV5-1; CDR3nt: TGCGCCAGCAGCTCGGTCCGGGGCCCCGGGGTGAATGAGCAGTTCTTC; CDR3aa: CASSSVRGPGVNEQFF
abundance: few; d_gene: .; j_gene: TRBJ1-2; v_gene: TRBV15; CDR3nt: TGTGCCACCAGACCCGACGGAAACAACTATGGCTACACCTTC; CDR3aa: CATRPDGNNYGYTF
abundance: .; d_gene: .; j_gene: TRBJ1-2; v_gene: TRBV11-2; CDR3nt: TGTGCCAGCAGCCACCGACAGGCCCGAACTAACTATGGCTACACCTTC; CDR3aa: CASSHRQARTNYGYTF
abundance: .; d_gene: TRBD1; j_gene: TRBJ1-1; v_gene: TRBV18; CDR3nt: TGTGCCAGCTCACGGGACAGGGGGGCGAGGGCTGAAGCTTTCTTT; CDR3aa: CASSRDRGARAEAFF
abundance: few; d_gene: TRBD2; j_gene: TRBJ2-1; v_gene: TRBV30; CDR3nt: TGTGCCTGGGGGGGGACTAGCAATGAGCAGTTCTTC; CDR3aa: CAWGGTSNEQFF
abundance: .; d_gene: .; j_gene: TRBJ1-2; v_gene: TRBV5-6; CDR3nt: TGTGCCAGCAGCGGCCGGGACCTTGAAGACTATGGCTACACCTTC; CDR3aa: CASSGRDLEDYGYTF
abundance: few; d_gene: .; j_gene: TRBJ2-5; v_gene: TRBV28; CDR3nt: TGTGCCAGCAGTTTTCGCAGGGAAGAGACCCAGTACTTC; CDR3aa: CASSFRREETQYF
abundance: .; d_gene: TRBD2; j_gene: TRBJ2-3; v_gene: TRBV11-2; CDR3nt: TGTGCCAGCAGCTTAGATTGGGGGGGATCCACAGATACGCAGTATTTT; CDR3aa: CASSLDWGGSTDTQYF
abundance: .; d_gene: .; j_gene: TRBJ1-5; v_gene: TRBV28; CDR3nt: TGTGCCAGCGGGGTAGGGGGGTCCCAGCATTTT; CDR3aa: CASGVGGSQHF
abundance: .; d_gene: .; j_gene: TRBJ2-3; v_gene: TRBV19; CDR3nt: TGTGCCAGTATCGACCGTTTTGGCTCCGCAGATACGCAGTATTTT; CDR3aa: CASIDRFGSADTQYF
abundance: few; d_gene: .; j_gene: TRBJ1-2; v_gene: TRBV4-1; CDR3nt: TGCGCCAGCAGCCAAGACGACAGAGAAGGGGGTGGCTACACCTTC; CDR3aa: CASSQDDREGGGYTF
abundance: once; d_gene: .; j_gene: TRBJ1-6; v_gene: TRBV27; CDR3nt: TGTGCCAGCAGACAGAGCTCCTATAATTCACCCCTCCACTTT; CDR3aa: CASRQSSYNSPLHF
abundance: .; d_gene: .; j_gene: TRBJ2-1; v_gene: TRBV27; CDR3nt: TGTGCCAGCAGTTTGGGCCCGTGGAATGAGCAGTTCTTC; CDR3aa: CASSLGPWNEQFF
abundance: once; d_gene: .; j_gene: TRBJ1-2; v_gene: TRBV18; CDR3nt: TGTGCCAGCTCACCAGGGGGAGCTAACTATGGCTACACCTTC; CDR3aa: CASSPGGANYGYTF
abundance: few; d_gene: TRBD2; j_gene: TRBJ2-1; v_gene: TRBV29-1; CDR3nt: TGCAGCGCGAGAGCGCCGACTAGCGGGGGGGACAATGAGCAGTTCTTC; CDR3aa: CSARAPTSGGDNEQFF
abundance: .; d_gene: TRBD1; j_gene: TRBJ1-6; v_gene: TRBV6-6; CDR3nt: TGTGCCAGCAGTTACTCGAAGCAGGGGGGATATTCACCCCTCCACTTT; CDR3aa: CASSYSKQGGYSPLHF
abundance: .; d_gene: .; j_gene: TRBJ1-6; v_gene: TRBV18; CDR3nt: TGTGCCAGCTCTCCAAAGGCGGCCGAACCCCTCCACTTT; CDR3aa: CASSPKAAEPLHF
abundance: .; d_gene: .; j_gene: TRBJ2-1; v_gene: TRBV7-2; CDR3nt: TGTGCCAGCAGCTTAATTTCCGGGTACAATGAGCAGTTCTTC; CDR3aa: CASSLISGYNEQFF
abundance: .; d_gene: .; j_gene: TRBJ2-3; v_gene: TRBV6-5; CDR3nt: TGTGCCAGCAGCAAGGAGCCAGTCCGCACAGATACGCAGTATTTT; CDR3aa: CASSKEPVRTDTQYF
abundance: .; d_gene: .; j_gene: TRBJ2-7; v_gene: TRBV28; CDR3nt: TGTGCCAGCAGTCGACAGCGGGAGCAGTACTTC; CDR3aa: CASSRQREQYF